The rows below give T cell receptor beta chains drawn from one sample of a study of cytomegalovirus exposure and HLA in healthy donors. The table came from immunoSEQ multiplex PCR; TCRdb's copy has only in-frame clones and leaves some out. The table lists about 210,000 clones. Input material: PBMCs. Receptor source: a woman younger than 45 in good health and CMV-seropositive. The CDR3 runs from the conserved cysteine through the conserved F or W. A D gene is named only where the DNA matches it firmly.

V	J	D	length	DNA	CDR3
TRBV19	TRBJ2-5	TRBD2	17	TGTGCCAGTAGTATAGTCGGAGCGGGGCCCCCTACGGAGACCCAGTACTTC	CASSIVGAGPPTETQYF
TRBV7-8	TRBJ2-2	TRBD2	15	TGTGCCAGCAGCCCGATGGCTAGCGGCACCGGGGAGCTGTTTTTT	CASSPMASGTGELFF
TRBV21-1	TRBJ2-1	.	10	TGTGCCGAAATAGAGAATGAGCAGTTCTTC	CAEIENEQFF
TRBV5-5	TRBJ1-1	.	14	TGTGCCAGCACCCCGGGACAAACTTACACTGAAGCTTTCTTT	CASTPGQTYTEAFF
TRBV27	TRBJ1-1	.	16	TGTGCCAGCAACTACTACGTGACAGACATGAACACTGAAGCTTTCTTT	CASNYYVTDMNTEAFF
TRBV4-3	TRBJ2-3	.	16	TGCGCCAGCAGCCCGCGCGGGACGGGTAACACAGATACGCAGTATTTT	CASSPRGTGNTDTQYF
TRBV5-1	TRBJ2-5	TRBD2	18	TGCGCCAGCAGCTTGAGGACTAGCGGGAGGGCGGGAGATGAGACCCAGTACTTC	CASSLRTSGRAGDETQYF
TRBV19	TRBJ2-1	TRBD1	15	TGTGCCAGTAGTATTAGTACAGGGGTGTGGAATGAGCAGTTCTTC	CASSISTGVWNEQFF
TRBV2	TRBJ1-4	.	15	TGTGCCAGCAGTGAATCCGGACAGCTGAATGAAAAACTGTTTTTT	CASSESGQLNEKLFF
TRBV6-5	TRBJ1-2	TRBD1	13	TGTGCCAGCAGGAAGACAGGGAAATATGGCTACACCTTC	CASRKTGKYGYTF
TRBV5-1	TRBJ2-3	.	15	TGCGCCAGCAGCTTGGATGCAGTACGCACAGATACGCAGTATTTT	CASSLDAVRTDTQYF
TRBV6-5	TRBJ2-3	TRBD1	16	TGTGCCAGCAGTTACTTAGACAGGGGAGATCCTGCGACGCAGTATTTT	CASSYLDRGDPATQYF
TRBV6-1	TRBJ1-1	TRBD1	15	TGTGCCAGCACCTTGGTGGAGACAGGGATCACTGAAGCTTTCTTT	CASTLVETGITEAFF
TRBV7-6	TRBJ1-6	.	17	TGTGCCAGCAGTTTAGGCTCGCGGGGAGGGAAAGGCTCACCCCTCCACTTT	CASSLGSRGGKGSPLHF
TRBV18	TRBJ1-5	TRBD1	15	TGTGCCAGCTCACCGGCGGGGACAGGGAATCAGCCCCAGCATTTT	CASSPAGTGNQPQHF
TRBV12-5	TRBJ2-5	.	13	TGTGCTAGTGGTACAGGGTTCCAAGAGACCCAGTACTTC	CASGTGFQETQYF
TRBV5-1	TRBJ2-7	TRBD1	15	TGCGCCAGCAGCTTGGTTTCCGGGACAGCCTACGAGCAGTACTTC	CASSLVSGTAYEQYF
TRBV5-1	TRBJ1-4	.	15	TGCGCCAGCAGCTTGGAACGTCAAGCTCGGGAAAAACTGTTTTTT	CASSLERQAREKLFF
TRBV12-5	TRBJ1-1	.	14	TGTGCTAGTGGTTTGGGGACAGCTTACACTGAAGCTTTCTTT	CASGLGTAYTEAFF
TRBV10-1	TRBJ2-7	.	14	TGCGCCAGCAGTGATCCCCCCCCACGGGACGAGCAGTACTTC	CASSDPPPRDEQYF
TRBV7-2	TRBJ2-1	TRBD2	17	TGTGCCAGCAGCACCCACCCGACTAGCGGGAGCAATATAGAGCAGTTCTTC	CASSTHPTSGSNIEQFF
TRBV6-6	TRBJ1-1	.	16	TGTGCCAGCAGTTACGGGCAGGGCCCGGTCCGCACTGAAGCTTTCTTT	CASSYGQGPVRTEAFF
TRBV27	TRBJ1-4	TRBD1	13	TGTGCCAGCAGTTACAGGGGCGTTGAAAAACTGTTTTTT	CASSYRGVEKLFF
TRBV28	TRBJ2-5	TRBD2	15	TGTGCCAGCAGTTCCCCGGCCGGGGGGGGAGAGACCCAGTACTTC	CASSSPAGGGETQYF
TRBV11-2	TRBJ1-3	.	14	TGTGCCAGCAGCTTCCCGAGCTCTGGAAACACCATATATTTT	CASSFPSSGNTIYF
TRBV5-6	TRBJ2-7	TRBD2	18	TGTGCCAGCAGCTTGGCCTTTCTTCTAGCGGGGACCTCCTACGAGCAGTACTTC	CASSLAFLLAGTSYEQYF
TRBV7-9	TRBJ1-4	TRBD1	15	TGTGCCAGCAGCTTCGCCCAGGGGGGAGTTGAAAAACTGTTTTTT	CASSFAQGGVEKLFF
TRBV30	TRBJ2-6	TRBD1	18	TGTGCCTGCGGAACTTTGGACAGGGGACTGTCTGGGGCCAACGTCCTGACTTTC	CACGTLDRGLSGANVLTF
TRBV5-1	TRBJ1-2	TRBD1	15	TGCGCCAGCAGCTTGGATGGACAGGGCCTTTGGGGCTACACCTTC	CASSLDGQGLWGYTF
TRBV27	TRBJ2-7	TRBD2	14	TGTGCCAGCAGTTTAGGCGGGGGGGCCTACGAGCAGTACTTC	CASSLGGGAYEQYF
TRBV14	TRBJ1-2	TRBD1	14	TGTGCCAGCAGCCTGGGACAGGGGGACTATGGCTACACCTTC	CASSLGQGDYGYTF
TRBV27	TRBJ1-1	.	14	TGTGCCAGCTTTGGGGGGGGGCGTGGCACTGAAGCTTTCTTT	CASFGGGRGTEAFF
TRBV27	TRBJ2-7	.	17	TGTGCCAGCAGCCCCACAACGCGGCAGTGGAACCCCTACGAGCAGTACTTC	CASSPTTRQWNPYEQYF
TRBV5-1	TRBJ2-1	TRBD1	14	TGCGCCAGCAGCTTGGATTACACAGGGGGCCTTCAAATCTTC	CASSLDYTGGLQIF
TRBV10-2	TRBJ2-3	.	14	TGCGCCAGCAGTGACGGAGGTTGGACAGATACGCAGTATTTT	CASSDGGWTDTQYF
TRBV5-1	TRBJ1-2	TRBD1	14	TGCGCCAGCAGCTCAGACAGGGGATCCTATGGCTACACCTTC	CASSSDRGSYGYTF
TRBV27	TRBJ2-3	TRBD2	16	TGTGCCAGCAGTTCACGGACTAGCGGGAGCCCAGATACGCAGTATTTT	CASSSRTSGSPDTQYF
TRBV6-1	TRBJ2-1	.	13	TGTGCCAGCAGCGAAGGGCCCTTCAATGAGCAGTTCTTC	CASSEGPFNEQFF
TRBV19	TRBJ1-1	.	12	TGTGCCAGTACCCTTATGAACACTGAAGCTTTCTTT	CASTLMNTEAFF
TRBV11-2	TRBJ1-1	.	14	TGTGCCACCTTTCCGGGACACTTGAACACTGAAGCTTTCTTT	CATFPGHLNTEAFF
TRBV6-1	TRBJ1-5	.	18	TGTGCCAGCAGTGAAGCTTTGTCGGGGGGTTATAGCAATCAGCCCCAGCATTTT	CASSEALSGGYSNQPQHF
TRBV9	TRBJ2-4	.	14	TGTGCCAGCAGCGTCAGCAGGGTAGGAAACATTCAGTACTTC	CASSVSRVGNIQYF
TRBV6-5	TRBJ1-3	.	14	TGTGCCAGCAGTTTGGCAGACTCCGGAAACACCATATATTTT	CASSLADSGNTIYF
TRBV9	TRBJ1-2	TRBD1	14	TGTGCCAGCAGTAGACAGGGCCCATCCTATGGCTACACCTTC	CASSRQGPSYGYTF
TRBV5-6	TRBJ2-7	.	14	TGTGCCAGCAGCTTGGGGACTAATCTCTACGAGCAGTACTTC	CASSLGTNLYEQYF
TRBV5-4	TRBJ1-6	.	16	TGTGCCAGCAGCTTCCTTACAGAGACCTATAATTCACCCCTCCACTTT	CASSFLTETYNSPLHF
TRBV2	TRBJ2-2	.	14	TGTGCCAGCAGACGCACCGGTTTAACCGGGGAGCTGTTTTTT	CASRRTGLTGELFF
TRBV5-1	TRBJ2-5	TRBD2	15	TGCGCCAGCAGCTTAGCCGGGACTAAACAAGAGACCCAGTACTTC	CASSLAGTKQETQYF